The next 25 T cell receptor beta chains were all read from a single sample in a study of blood T cell repertoires in COVID-19. Sequencing was performed with immunoSEQ multiplex PCR; in TCRdb, only in-frame clones are kept and a portion is missing. The profile shows 300,000 to 500,000 clones, 88% of them singletons. The sample consisted of PBMCs or T cells enriched from blood (not recorded which). These TCRs come from a woman aged 25-40 years with acute COVID-19.

The V call is TRBV28, the J call TRBJ2-1; TRBD2 is a possible D gene (6 bases). The CDR3 spans 13 residues. The germline V and J ends were trimmed by 5 bases and 6 bases, with 11 bases remaining between them. Germline CDR1 MDHEN, CDR2 SYDVKM. The CDR3 bases are TGTGCCAGCAGTGGGGGACTTAGCAATGAGCAGTTCTTC. Encoded protein: CASSGGLSNEQFF. The full variable domain, in which reference TRBV28 and TRBJ2-1 provide the parts outside the CDR3, is DVKVTQSSRYLVKRTGEKVFLECVQDMDHENMFWYRQDPGLGLRLIYFSYDVKMKEKGDIPEGYSVSREKKERFSLILESASTNQTSMYLCASSGGLSNEQFFGPGTRLTVL.

The chain links TRBV3-1 (or the pseudogene TRBV3-2) to TRBJ1-3, with TRBD1 matching 7 bases. This CDR3 has 15 residues. Germline CDR1 reads LGHDT; CDR2 reads YNNKEL (reference sequence). V gave up 3 bases and J gave up 0 bases; unmatched junction bases: 2. This CDR3 reads CASSHYRGSGNTIYF. DNA for the CDR3: TGTGCCAGCAGCCACTACAGGGGCTCTGGAAACACCATATATTTT.

This chain joins TRBV4-3 and TRBJ2-2; weak D call: TRBD2 (6 bases). The CDR3 loop spans 15 amino acids. Germline values: CDR1 LGHNA, CDR2 YSLEER. Trimming removed 0 bases at V and 7 bases at J, with 12 bases between. The CDR3 loop reads CASSQDHRGVGELFF. DNA of the CDR3: TGCGCCAGCAGCCAAGATCATCGCGGGGTCGGGGAGCTGTTTTTT.

V usage is TRBV6-4 and J usage is TRBJ2-3; TRBD2 agrees at 7 bases. The CDR3 length is 14 residues. Germline assignment: CDR1 MRHNA and CDR2 SNTAGT. Losses at the gene ends were 5 bases for V and 1 base for J; bases not matched to a gene: 3. The CDR3 protein is CASSPSGRTDTQYF. In DNA form, the CDR3 reads TGTGCCAGCAGTCCTAGCGGACGCACAGATACGCAGTATTTT.

The rearrangement joins TRBV7-7 to TRBJ2-7; TRBD1 matches at 7 bases. V lost 2 bases, J lost 5 bases, and 18 bases stayed unmatched. This CDR3 contains 18 residues. The germline V gene has CDR1 SSHAT and CDR2 FNYEAQ (reference sequence). The CDR3, as DNA: TGTGCCAGCAGCTTAAAGAATCGGCCCCGGGACAGTTTTCACGAGCAGTACTTC. Translation gives CASSLKNRPRDSFHEQYF.

The V gene is TRBV5-1, the J gene TRBJ1-2; the match to TRBD1 covers 8 bases. The CDR3 extends over 13 amino acids. The V gene end was trimmed by 3 bases and the J gene end by 5 bases; junction bases not matched to a gene: 3. Germline assignment: CDR1 SGHRS and CDR2 YFSETQ. Here the CDR3 reads CASSSDRGYGYTF. Written as DNA, the CDR3 is TGCGCCAGCAGCTCCGACAGGGGTTATGGCTACACCTTC.

The chain carries TRBV9 and TRBJ1-3; tentative D call: TRBD1 (5 bases). Germline V gives CDR1 SGDLS, CDR2 YYNGEE. The CDR3 length is 16 residues. Trimming removed 0 bases from V and 2 bases from J, with 12 bases in between. CDR3 nucleotides: TGTGCCAGCAGCGTAGCTCTGGGGGGAGCTGGAAACACCATATATTTT. Amino acid sequence: CASSVALGGAGNTIYF.

The V gene is TRBV5-1, the J gene TRBJ1-6, with D possibly being TRBD1 (5 bases). Trimming left V 3 bases short and J 7 bases short, with 17 bases between. The CDR3 runs 16 residues. Germline V gene sequence: CDR1 SGHRS, CDR2 YFSETQ. This chain's CDR3 is CASSSGGGNWNSPLHF. Written as DNA, the CDR3 is TGCGCCAGCAGCTCAGGCGGGGGGAACTGGAATTCACCCCTCCACTTT.

The rearrangement links TRBV4-3 to TRBJ2-3, with TRBD1 matching over 8 bases. Trimming at V came to 1 base and at J to 4 bases, leaving 1 base not matched to a gene. Germline CDR1 and CDR2: LGHNA and YSLEER. This CDR3 is built from 14 residues. CDR3 coding DNA: TGCGCCAGCAGCCAAGGACAGGGGCCAGATACGCAGTATTTT. Its protein is CASSQGQGPDTQYF.

The rearrangement links TRBV7-8 to TRBJ2-7; 7 nucleotides line up with TRBD1. Germline CDR1 reads SGHVS; CDR2 reads FQNEAQ. The CDR3 sequence is 14 residues long. Losses at the gene ends were 6 bases for V and 1 base for J; bases not matched to a gene: 6. DNA for the CDR3: TGTGCCAGCAGGTCACAGGGGTCGTCCTACGAGCAGTACTTC. It translates to CASRSQGSSYEQYF.

The chain joins TRBV5-8 to TRBJ1-4; TRBD1 matches 7 bases. V lost 3 bases and J lost 7; bases outside the gene matches: 6. CDR1 is SGHTS, CDR2 YDEGEE, per germline. The CDR3 consists of 14 residues. The CDR3 loop is CASSWRGHGEKLFF. The CDR3 DNA reads as TGTGCCAGCAGCTGGAGGGGGCACGGTGAAAAACTGTTTTTT.

J is TRBJ2-3 and V is TRBV7-9; TRBD1 agrees at 7 bases. The CDR3 contains 16 residues. Germline CDR1 and CDR2: SEHNR and FQNEAQ (reference sequence). Germline trimming cut 8 bases from V and 2 bases from J; bases unmatched to any gene: 13. The CDR3 is CASRPRRDRATDTQYF. The CDR3 DNA follows: TGTGCCAGCCGCCCTAGGCGTGACAGGGCCACAGATACGCAGTATTTT.

CDR3 DNA sequence: TGTGCCAGCAGTCTACGTGGGGGGAACTATGGCTACACCTTC. Amino acids: CASSLRGGNYGYTF. This sequence joins TRBV27 and TRBJ1-2; D is perhaps TRBD1 (5 bases). Trimming took off 5 bases at V and 2 bases at J, with 12 bases between the two ends. This CDR3 spans 14 amino acids. In germline, CDR1 is MNHEY, CDR2 SMNVEV (reference sequence).

The rearrangement joins TRBV5-1 to TRBJ1-6; D may be TRBD1 (5 bases). V shed 0 bases and J shed 9 bases, with 13 bases lying between them. CDR1 SGHRS and CDR2 YFSETQ come from the germline V gene. The CDR3 consists of 15 residues. This chain's CDR3 is CASSLDRTSGSPLHF. CDR3 nucleotide sequence: TGCGCCAGCAGCTTGGATAGGACATCGGGTTCACCCCTCCACTTT.

The V and J genes are TRBV5-1 and TRBJ2-2; TRBD1 aligns across 10 bases. CDR3 size: 16 residues. The junction had 6 bases not matched to a gene; V was cut back by 1 base and J by 6 bases. The germline gives CDR1 SGHRS, CDR2 YFSETQ. This chain's CDR3 is CASSLKGTGDPGELFF. The CDR3 DNA follows: TGCGCCAGCAGCTTGAAAGGGACAGGGGATCCCGGGGAGCTGTTTTTT.

The chain employs TRBV24-1 and TRBJ2-3, with TRBD2 matching over 10 bases. CDR1 and CDR2 from the germline V gene are KGHDR and SFDVKD. The length of the CDR3 is 15 residues. Unmatched junction bases numbered 7, after V lost 6 bases and J lost 5 bases. CDR3 residues: CATSSGGAGGDTQYF. In DNA, the CDR3 is TGTGCCACCAGTAGCGGGGGGGCCGGAGGAGATACGCAGTATTTT.

The chain uses TRBV6-5 and TRBJ1-3; 9 bases agree with TRBD1. Germline V gene lookup returns CDR1 MNHEY and CDR2 SVGAGI. Trimming cost V 7 bases and J 5 bases; bases outside gene matches: 3. This CDR3 contains 13 residues. Here the CDR3 reads CASMDRGRNTIYF. CDR3 bases: TGTGCCAGCATGGACAGGGGCCGAAACACCATATATTTT.

This rearrangement joins TRBV7-2 to TRBJ1-3; D possibly corresponds to TRBD1 (5 bases). Trimming removed 3 bases from V and 1 base from J, with 13 bases in between. Germline values: CDR1 SGHTA, CDR2 FQGNSA. The CDR3 extends over 16 amino acids. In DNA, the CDR3 is TGTGCCAGCAGCTTTAGAACCGGGGGATCTGGAAACACCATATATTTT. Its protein product is CASSFRTGGSGNTIYF.

This rearrangement joins TRBV6-6 to TRBJ1-6; 11 positions match TRBD1. The CDR3 is made up of 17 amino acids. V lost 5 bases, J lost 5 bases, and 8 bases stayed unmatched. Looked up from germline, CDR1 is MNHNY and CDR2 is SVGAGI (reference sequence). CDR3 residues: CASSRRGTGGHNSPLHF. Here the CDR3 DNA reads TGTGCCAGCAGTCGAAGGGGGACAGGGGGACATAATTCACCCCTCCACTTT.

This rearrangement joins TRBV7-9 to TRBJ1-1; D is possibly TRBD1 (5 bases). V was pared by 10 bases and J by 0 bases, with 12 bases between. Germline V gives CDR1 SEHNR, CDR2 FQNEAQ (reference sequence). This CDR3 is 13 amino acids long. CDR3 residues: CATVRVMNTEAFF. CDR3 in DNA: TGTGCCACGGTCAGGGTCATGAACACTGAAGCTTTCTTT.

J is TRBJ2-1 and V is TRBV3-1 (or the pseudogene TRBV3-2); D perhaps matches TRBD2 (6 bases). The germline V gene encodes CDR1 LGHDT and CDR2 YNNKEL (reference sequence). V lost 1 base and J lost 4, with 14 bases in between. This CDR3 spans 16 amino acids. The CDR3 loop reads CASSQGGLTGYNEQFF. CDR3 in DNA: TGTGCCAGCAGCCAAGGTGGACTAACTGGGTACAATGAGCAGTTCTTC.

V is TRBV5-1 and J is TRBJ1-4; TRBD1 matches at 7 bases. The CDR3 length is 17 residues. V shed 4 bases, J shed 4 bases, and the junction held 13 bases outside the gene matches. Per the germline V gene, CDR1 is SGHRS and CDR2 is YFSETQ. The CDR3 nucleotides read TGCGCCAGCAGCCTACTAACAGGGGCGAAGAATAATGAAAAACTGTTTTTT. Encoded protein: CASSLLTGAKNNEKLFF. The variable domain in full, with the rest retrieved from reference TRBV5-1 and TRBJ1-4, is KAGVTQTPRYLIKTRGQQVTLSCSPISGHRSVSWYQQTPGQGLQFLFEYFSETQRNKGNFPGRFSGRQFSNSRSEMNVSTLELGDSALYLCASSLLTGAKNNEKLFFGSGTQLSVL.

The chain recombines TRBV27 with TRBJ1-3, with 9 positions matching TRBD1. Trimming at V came to 5 bases and at J to 2 bases, leaving 4 bases not matched to a gene. The V gene's germline CDR1 is MNHEY and CDR2 SMNVEV (reference sequence). The CDR3 runs 15 residues. CDR3 DNA sequence: TGTGCCAGCAGTCTGGACAGGGGAACTGGAAACACCATATATTTT. Translated: CASSLDRGTGNTIYF.

The V gene is TRBV20-1, the J gene TRBJ1-1, with D possibly being TRBD1 (6 bases). Germline V gene lookup returns CDR1 DFQATT and CDR2 SNEGSKA (reference sequence). V was trimmed by 4 bases and J by 8 bases, leaving 11 bases between them. The CDR3 is made up of 11 amino acids. CDR3 amino acids: CSATPQGEAFF. CDR3 nucleotides: TGCAGTGCTACACCCCAGGGGGAAGCTTTCTTT.

The gene calls are TRBV2 and TRBJ1-3; no firm D call. The length of the CDR3 is 13 residues. V lost 6 bases, J lost 0 bases, and 6 bases lay in between. Germline CDR1 reads SNHLY; CDR2 reads FYNNEI. CDR3 amino acids: CASRQTSGNTIYF. The CDR3, as DNA: TGTGCCAGCAGACAGACCTCTGGAAACACCATATATTTT.